This TCR beta chain was identified during a study of T cells in Graves' hyperthyroidism and ophthalmopathy (dated by TCRdb to between 2018 and 2021). A note on the overall study: Peripheral blood samples were taken at the time of initial diagnosis, prior to any treatment. To identify TCR V-J signatures that set the groups apart, the researchers used a discovery cohort of more than 95 patients, made up of around 42 with Graves' ophthalmopathy and about 59 with stable Graves' hyperthyroidism. Prospective prediction of ophthalmopathy was tested in an independent validation cohort of approximately 19 hyperthyroidism patients and 15 to 17 patients who later progressed to ophthalmopathy. The 100 discovery patients were randomly split 7:3 into training and test sets. Thyroid tissue and blood T-cell repertoires from six Graves' hyperthyroidism patients were also compared in the study. After sampling, hyperthyroidism patients received methimazole starting at 30 mg daily, and ophthalmopathy patients received high-dose intravenous methylprednisolone. The paper describes TCR Vbeta CDR3 sequencing of roughly 130 peripheral blood samples, made up of 43 ophthalmopathy patients, around 73 hyperthyroidism patients and some 17 progressor patients. General conclusions and limits of the study: Blood samples also contained most of the expanded thyroid clonotypes (frequency above 0.001), which suggests that blood repertoires may reflect thyroid immune responses. A 13 V-J signature model separated ophthalmopathy from stable hyperthyroidism, with 87.88% sensitivity and 81% to 82% specificity in cross-validation and 80%/75% in testing. In validation, the model predicted progression to ophthalmopathy with just under 71% sensitivity and approximately 78% specificity, a median of 6.5 months before onset. No statistical method was used to set the sample size in advance, and investigators knew the group allocation.

About this clonotype: No cognate antigen has been identified for it. Per-base quality was not reported, and no clone a single base away is much larger than it.

The TCR beta CDR3 regions were amplified from the RNA transcripts. For the first round of RT-PCR on the TCR CDR3, the HTBI primer set was used together with the Qiagen OneStep RT-PCR kit. A second multiplex PCR round built the libraries, followed by size selection and purification. Paired-end sequencing of the libraries was performed with 100 bp reads on an Illumina HiSeq2000. In the original analysis: Raw data were processed with SOAPnuke, discarding reads with adapters, uncalled bases, mean Phred below 15, or no exact constant-primer or identifier match. COPE v1.2.5 was used to merge high-quality paired reads, and clonotypes were defined as unique nucleotide sequences. MiTCR v1.1 was used to align clonotypes to the IMGT TRBV, TRBD and TRBJ reference segments. The analysis included only V-J combinations with a frequency above 0.0001, which together covered 99% to 99.2% of the repertoires. A TCS score was defined as the ratio of F50 (clonal expansion) to E x V (chaos), with BLOSUM62-based TCRdist applied between CDR3 peptides within each V-J. Welch's t-statistics and random forest reduced approximately 520 V-J features to 13, which were used in a naive Bayes classifier (R e1071). Using fastp at Q25 and MiXCR, TCRdb reprocessed the public reads and kept productive beta chains. CDR3 protein duplicates are merged, each entry listing the most common genes and DNA. What appears here as the V and J calls and clone size reflects TCRdb's work, not the paper's. This sample gives approximately 530,000 distinct CDR3 sequences in total; 15% to 20% of them show up just once. Roughly 47% of the sample goes to the ten largest clones.

V and J are truncated by 5 bases and 4 bases respectively, leaving an intervening sequence of 20 bases. The germline V gene (reference sequence) supplies CDR1 GTSNPN and CDR2 SVGIG. The cysteine opens and the phenylalanine closes a CDR3 of 15 amino acids. Solely the CDR3 DNA is kept, with 45 bases framed from the first base. In the ophthalmopathy patients, disease was moderately to severely active, with a Clinical Activity Score of 3 or more, a NOSPECS grade of 4 or more, and a duration of less than 3 months. The study excluded patients with uncontrolled infections, other autoimmune diseases, pregnancy or lactation. Diagnoses were based on clinical symptoms, serum thyroxine and TRAb, thyroid ultrasound and orbital computed tomography. PBMCs were isolated from about 9.2 ml of fresh peripheral blood by Ficoll-Paque density gradient centrifugation. Total RNA was extracted with Trizol reagent, and quality was checked on an Agilent 2100 Bioanalyzer.

The clonotype originates from a man aged 35-49 years with Graves' ophthalmopathy. The chain joins TRBV30 to TRBJ1-2; the D gene cannot be named for sure. Sequencing input: blood. CDR3 reads: CAWSLLGATAYGYTF. The sequenced DNA is TGTGCCTGGTCACTGCTGGGAGCAACCGCCTATGGCTACACCTTC.